Listed here are 4 T cell receptor beta chains from one sample, sequenced in a study of human T cells and chemical hapten exposure. TCRdb independently ran MiXCR on the RACE reads; one entry per CDR3 protein. Seen here are a few hundred thousand distinct CDR3 sequences, around 6% observed once, and the top ten hold around 5.8%. The time point is: patch test 2, 6 weeks after DPC sensitization. This sample's treatment: therapeutic diphenylcyclopropenone sensitization with weekly scalp DPC. Sequencing used whole blood, obtained in connection with sensitization to the hapten diphenylcyclopropenone (DPC). The receptors were gathered from a woman aged 18 to 35 with alopecia areata. Some clones in this sample may be carry-over from other donors' samples.

In this sample, this clonotype turned up many times. The chain joins TRBV6-5 to TRBJ2-7, with D possibly being TRBD1 (5 bases). Germline CDR1 MNHEY, CDR2 SVGAGI. This CDR3 has 12 residues. V gave up 2 bases and J gave up 7 bases, with 9 bases separating them. The CDR3 nucleotides read TGTGCCAGCAGTTACAGGGGTGGTGAGCAGTACTTC. It encodes CASSYRGGEQYF.

This clonotype came up many times. The chain employs TRBV18 and TRBJ1-1; 8 bases are shared with TRBD1. The CDR3 spans 13 residues. The V and J ends lost 2 bases and 6 bases, in that order; junction bases with no gene match: 2. Germline values: CDR1 KGHSH, CDR2 LQKENI. CDR3 coding DNA: TGTGCCAGCTCACCAGACAGGGGCCCTGAAGCTTTCTTT. It codes for CASSPDRGPEAFF.

J is TRBJ2-1 and V is TRBV6-5, with TRBD2 identical over 11 bases. The CDR3 extends over 13 amino acids. V shed 6 bases and J 9 bases; nucleotides not matched to a gene: 4. Germline V gene lookup returns CDR1 MNHEY and CDR2 SVGAGI. The DNA of the CDR3 is TGTGCCAGCAGGGGGACTAGCGGAGGTGAGCAGTTCTTC. It specifies CASRGTSGGEQFF.

This chain uses TRBV12-3 or TRBV12-4 with TRBJ2-2; the D is unclear. This CDR3 has 15 residues. Trimming stripped 7 bases from V and 4 bases from J, with 16 bases between. In DNA form, the CDR3 reads TGTGCCAGCACCCCCGAAGGAAGGAGCACCGGGGAGCTGTTTTTT. Protein product: CASTPEGRSTGELFF.